This T cell receptor beta chain was identified during a study of OX40 agonist ivuxolimab in advanced cancers. In the study overall: Three patients, one with hepatocellular carcinoma and two with cutaneous melanoma, achieved partial responses.

Study-wide results and limits: Low normalized clonal expansion also occurred in some nonresponding patients.

This clone turned up a few times. Its antigen remains unidentified. The repertoire was sequenced with immunoSEQ multiplex PCR; TCRdb's copy has only in-frame clones and lacks some. The sample lists 73,000 or so clones, roughly 85% occurring once. The CDR3 is made up of 16 amino acids. Germline-derived CDR1 and CDR2 are SQVTM and ANQGSEA. The V and J ends lost 1 base and 4 bases respectively, with 17 bases between them. The sequenced sample was CD4+ or CD8+ T cells sorted from blood, obtained in a trial of the OX40 agonist ivuxolimab. This chain links TRBV29-1 with TRBJ2-4, with TRBD1 as a possible D gene (6 bases). This TCR was recovered from an adult with an advanced solid tumor such as melanoma, head and neck, liver or kidney cancer. CDR3 region: CSVEGPNRRGKNIQYF. CDR3 coding DNA: TGCAGCGTTGAAGGCCCCAACCGCAGGGGAAAAAACATTCAGTACTTC.